This T cell receptor (beta chain) was captured in a study of Graves' ophthalmopathy and Graves' hyperthyroidism (dated by TCRdb to 2016 to 2019). Regarding the study in general: Peripheral blood was collected before any treatment was given, at the time of initial diagnosis. TCR beta repertoire signatures were used to distinguish Graves' ophthalmopathy from Graves' hyperthyroidism and to predict progression to ophthalmopathy. In total, 135 blood samples were TCR-sequenced: fewer than 50 ophthalmopathy, under 85 hyperthyroidism and some 17 hyperthyroidism-to-ophthalmopathy patients. A discovery set of 100 patients (43 ophthalmopathy, about 55 stable hyperthyroidism) was enrolled to explore V-J signatures distinguishing ophthalmopathy from hyperthyroidism. For independent validation, a separate cohort was made up of around 18 hyperthyroidism patients plus 17 patients who later progressed from hyperthyroidism to ophthalmopathy. In a handful of hyperthyroidism patients, the T-cell repertoire of thyroid tissue was compared with the T-cell repertoire of blood. Following sampling, methimazole starting at 30 mg daily was administered to hyperthyroidism patients, and high-dose intravenous methylprednisolone was administered to ophthalmopathy patients. General findings and caveats noted by the study authors: Most expanded thyroid clonotypes with a frequency above 0.001 also appeared in blood, which suggests that blood repertoires may reflect the immune response in the thyroid. In validation, the model predicted ophthalmopathy progression with about 64% sensitivity and approximately 75% specificity; more than ten predicted patients were CT-confirmed with GO in a median of approximately 6.2 months. Sample size was not predetermined statistically, and investigators were not blinded to group allocation. In cross-validation, the 13-signature model distinguished ophthalmopathy from stable hyperthyroidism with just over 85% sensitivity and just under 84% specificity, and in the test set the corresponding values were roughly 80% and 76%.

TCR beta CDR3 regions were amplified from RNA transcripts for repertoire sequencing. The first round of RT-PCR was done with HTBI primers and the Qiagen OneStep RT-PCR kit, and was followed by a second round of multiplex PCR, then size selection and purification. The libraries underwent paired-end sequencing with 100 bp reads on an Illumina HiSeq2000. From the authors' description of their analysis: Reads were processed with SOAPnuke, discarding reads with adapters, uncalled bases, mean Phred below 15, or no exact constant-primer or identifier match. High-quality paired reads were merged with COPE v1.2.5. Clonotypes were defined as unique nucleotide sequences and were aligned to IMGT TRB V, D and J references using MiTCR v1.1. The analysis was limited to V-J combinations with a frequency above 0.0001, which together covered 99.2% of repertoires. For each V-J combination, a TCR clonal expansion and chaos score was defined as F50 clonal expansion divided by the chaos observed in the TCRdist matrix. Welch's t-statistics and random forest were used to reduce features to more than ten V-J combinations, which were fed into a naive Bayes classifier. The similarity between thyroid and blood repertoires was quantified using the Morisita-Horn index. TCRdb trimmed the raw reads at Q25, called clones with MiXCR and kept productive beta chains. All rows with the same CDR3 protein become a single entry with the most common DNA and genes. In this record, the V and J calls reflect TCRdb's handling and not the investigators' own analysis. The sample table contains more than 45,000 distinct CDR3 sequences; only one count was recorded for under 55% of them. In total, the top ten clones hold approximately 23% of the sample.

In this sample, this clonotype turned up many times. This clone's antigen is unknown. Base qualities are missing; no much larger clone stands one base away. Ophthalmopathy patients had moderately to severely active disease, Clinical Activity Score of at least 3, NOSPECS grade of at least 4, and disease duration under 3 months. Patients with other autoimmune diseases, uncontrolled infections, pregnancy or lactation were excluded from the study. Diagnosis relied on clinical symptoms, serum thyroxine, TRAb, thyroid ultrasound and orbital computed tomography. PBMCs were isolated from 7.5 to 10 ml of fresh peripheral blood by Ficoll-Paque density gradient centrifugation. Total RNA was extracted using Trizol reagent, and RNA quality was checked on an Agilent 2100 Bioanalyzer. This TCR derives from an adult man with Graves' ophthalmopathy. The sequenced material came from peripheral blood.

The CDR3 protein sequence reads: CASSGEIAGLYNEQFF. The nucleotide sequence is TGTGCCAGCAGTGGGGAAATAGCGGGCCTTTACAATGAGCAGTTCTTC. This chain is built from TRBV2 and TRBJ2-1, and TRBD2 aligns with 7 junction nucleotides. The CDR3 runs 16 residues from the cysteine to the phenylalanine. The CDR3 DNA has 48 bases and is translated from base 1. Unmatched junction bases come to 10, with V trimmed by 4 bases and J by 4 bases. From the germline V gene, CDR1 is SNHLY and CDR2 is FYNNEI.